This T cell receptor beta chain stems from a study of T-cell reconstitution after alpha-beta-depleted transplantation in children. Study findings and constraints: Counts and diversity of T cells one year after transplant came mostly from newly produced T cells. As was reported, about two months after transplant, alpha-beta T cells came from several hundred expanded graft clones.

The TCRbeta library was prepared with unique molecular identifiers. TCRdb itself ran the PCR reads through MiXCR, one entry per CDR3 protein. The table has about 200,000 distinct CDR3 sequences, 6.6% seen once. Germline CDR1 reads SQVTM; CDR2 reads ANQGSEA. V was shortened by 6 bases and J by 6 bases, with 11 bases between the two germline ends. The CDR3 has 12 residues. The sample holds many counts of this clonotype. The antigen is not known. The chain uses TRBV29-1 and TRBJ2-2; perhaps TRBD2 as D (5 bases). This specimen was PBMCs, taken before TCRalphabeta/CD19-depleted stem cell transplant. The TCR comes from a boy aged 2 to 9 with acute lymphoblastic leukemia, due to receive a stem cell transplant. The CDR3 loop reads CSVAGLPGELFF. The CDR3 DNA is TGCAGCGTGGCGGGCCTTCCCGGGGAGCTGTTTTTT.